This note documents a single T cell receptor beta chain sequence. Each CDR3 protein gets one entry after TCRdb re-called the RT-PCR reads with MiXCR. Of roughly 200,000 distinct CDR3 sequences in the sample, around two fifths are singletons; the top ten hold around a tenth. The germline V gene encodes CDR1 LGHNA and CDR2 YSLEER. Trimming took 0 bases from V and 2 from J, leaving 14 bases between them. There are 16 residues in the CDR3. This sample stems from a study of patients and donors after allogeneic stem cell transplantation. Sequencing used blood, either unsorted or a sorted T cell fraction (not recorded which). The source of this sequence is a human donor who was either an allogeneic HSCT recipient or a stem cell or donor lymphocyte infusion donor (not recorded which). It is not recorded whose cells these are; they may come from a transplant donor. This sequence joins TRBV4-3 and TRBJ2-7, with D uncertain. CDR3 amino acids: CASSQDGVGPTYEQYF. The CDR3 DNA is TGCGCCAGCAGCCAAGACGGCGTCGGACCTACCTACGAGCAGTACTTC.